The TCR beta chain described here comes from a study of cytomegalovirus exposure and HLA in healthy donors. Study outcomes and limitations: Data from an earlier analysis indicated that most TCR beta V segments were productive either about 90% or about 30% of the time. A later analysis found that most CMV-associated TCR beta chains appeared HLA-restricted.

A word on this clone: Its specificity is unknown. At one boundary the junction diverges from the germline segment, which might be a read error. Other DNA variants within this sample encode the same CDR3.

With 60 Vbeta and 13 Jbeta primers, the PCR was carried out. The data were produced by immunoSEQ multiplex PCR, yet TCRdb's version contains in-frame clones alone and is incomplete. The repertoire includes about 200,000 clones, approximately 82% of them detected once, and 0.63% sits in the top ten. Germline assignment: CDR1 SGHAT and CDR2 FQNNGV. This CDR3 has 15 residues. The source is a man between 18 and 29 years old in good health and CMV-seronegative. The sequencing input was PBMCs. The chain couples TRBV11-2 to TRBJ1-1; D is ambiguous. This chain's CDR3 is CASSLGVVANTEAFF. The CDR3 region has the DNA TGCGCCAGCAGCTTAGGTGTTGTGGCGAACACTGAAGCTTTCTTT.